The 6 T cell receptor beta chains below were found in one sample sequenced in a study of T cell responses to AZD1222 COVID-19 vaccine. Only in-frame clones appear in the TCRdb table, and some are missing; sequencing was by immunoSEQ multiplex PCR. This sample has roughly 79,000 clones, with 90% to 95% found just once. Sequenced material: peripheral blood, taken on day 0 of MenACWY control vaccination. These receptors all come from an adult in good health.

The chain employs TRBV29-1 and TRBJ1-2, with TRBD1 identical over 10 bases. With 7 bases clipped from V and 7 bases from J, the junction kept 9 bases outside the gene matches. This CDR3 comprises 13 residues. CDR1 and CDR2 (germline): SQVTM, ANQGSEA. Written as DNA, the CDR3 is TGCAGCGGCTCTGGACAGGGGGTTGCTGGCTACACCTTC. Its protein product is CSGSGQGVAGYTF. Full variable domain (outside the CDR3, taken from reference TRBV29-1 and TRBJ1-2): SAVISQKPSRDICQRGTSLTIQCQVDSQVTMMFWYRQQPGQSLTLIATANQGSEATYESGFVIDKFPISRPNLTFSTLTVSNMSPEDSSIYLCSGSGQGVAGYTFGSGTRLTVV.

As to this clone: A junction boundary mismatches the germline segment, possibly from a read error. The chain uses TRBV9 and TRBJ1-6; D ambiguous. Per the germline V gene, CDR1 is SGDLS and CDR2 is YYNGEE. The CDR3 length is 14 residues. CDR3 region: CASSSDSYSSPLHF. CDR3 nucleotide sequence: TGTGCCAGCAGCTCGGACTCCTATAGTTCACCCCTCCACTTT.

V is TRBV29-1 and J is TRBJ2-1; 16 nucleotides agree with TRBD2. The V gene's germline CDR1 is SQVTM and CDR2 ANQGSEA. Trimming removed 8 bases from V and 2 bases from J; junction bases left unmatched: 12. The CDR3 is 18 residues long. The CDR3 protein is CSSTGTSGGGGPYNEQFF. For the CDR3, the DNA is TGCAGCTCTACCGGGACTAGCGGGGGGGGCGGACCCTACAATGAGCAGTTCTTC.

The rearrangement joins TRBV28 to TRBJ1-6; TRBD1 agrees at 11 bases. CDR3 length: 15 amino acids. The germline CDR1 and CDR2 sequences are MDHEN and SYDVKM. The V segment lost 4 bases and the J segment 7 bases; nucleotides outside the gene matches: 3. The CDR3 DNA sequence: TGTGCCAGCAGTTGGACAGGGGGCGGCAATTCACCCCTCCACTTT. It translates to CASSWTGGGNSPLHF.

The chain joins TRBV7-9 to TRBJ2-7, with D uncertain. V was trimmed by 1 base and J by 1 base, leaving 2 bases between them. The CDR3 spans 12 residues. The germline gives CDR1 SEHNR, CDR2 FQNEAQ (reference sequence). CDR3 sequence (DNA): TGTGCCAGCAGCTTAGAGTCCTACGAGCAGTACTTC. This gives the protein CASSLESYEQYF.

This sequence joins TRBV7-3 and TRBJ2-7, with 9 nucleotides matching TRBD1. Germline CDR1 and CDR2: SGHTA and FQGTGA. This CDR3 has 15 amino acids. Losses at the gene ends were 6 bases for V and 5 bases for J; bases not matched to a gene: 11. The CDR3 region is CASRNSGQGRDEQYF. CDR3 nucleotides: TGTGCCAGCAGGAATAGCGGACAGGGGCGCGACGAGCAGTACTTC.